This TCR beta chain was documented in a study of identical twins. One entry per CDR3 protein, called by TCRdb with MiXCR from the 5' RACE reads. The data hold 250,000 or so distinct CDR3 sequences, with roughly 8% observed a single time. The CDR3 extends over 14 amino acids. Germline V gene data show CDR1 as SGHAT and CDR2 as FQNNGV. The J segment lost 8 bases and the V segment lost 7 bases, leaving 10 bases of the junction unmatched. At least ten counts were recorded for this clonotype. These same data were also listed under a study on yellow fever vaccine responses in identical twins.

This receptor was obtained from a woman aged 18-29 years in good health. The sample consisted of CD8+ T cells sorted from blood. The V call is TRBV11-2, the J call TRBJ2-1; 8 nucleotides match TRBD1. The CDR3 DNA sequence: TGTGCCAGCACCGAACAGGGGGGTTGGGATGAGCAGTTCTTC. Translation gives CASTEQGGWDEQFF.